One sample yielded the 9 T cell receptor beta chains listed below, sequenced in a study of shared clonotypes between healthy human individuals. Naive CD8 cells were CD45RO-negative, positively selected for CCR7, excluding terminally differentiated effector memory CD45RA+ cells. Measured with immunoSEQ multiplex PCR; TCRdb has only the in-frame clones, and not every one. The sample includes about 2 million clones, approximately 95% of them seen just once. Sequencing was performed on naive CD8+ T cells sorted from blood. Source of these receptors: a man in his late teens or twenties in good health.

The table lists this clone with a count of one. The rearrangement links TRBV29-1 to TRBJ2-7, with TRBD1 as a possible D gene (6 bases). The CDR3 extends over 13 amino acids. V shed 7 bases and J shed 2 bases, with 15 bases lying between them. Looked up from germline, CDR1 is SQVTM and CDR2 is ANQGSEA. The CDR3 DNA sequence: TGCAGCGCATCAGGGGTCCTCACCTACGAGCAGTACTTC. It translates to CSASGVLTYEQYF.

V gene TRBV30 combines with J gene TRBJ1-1, with 8 bases identical to TRBD1. Germline V CDR1 and CDR2: GTSNPN, SVGIG (reference sequence). Trimming cost V 8 bases and J 7 bases; bases outside gene matches: 9. This CDR3 contains 12 residues. CDR3 sequence (DNA): TGTGCCGGAGGACAGGGATCCCTTGAAGCTTTCTTT. Residues: CAGGQGSLEAFF.

The chain has TRBV5-6 and TRBJ2-2; 12 nucleotides match TRBD1. In germline, CDR1 is SGHDT, CDR2 YYEEEE. The J segment lost 5 bases and the V segment lost 2 bases, leaving 7 bases of the junction unmatched. There are 17 residues in the CDR3. CDR3 in DNA: TGTGCCAGCAGCTTCGGACCGGGACAGGGGGCGACCGGGGAGCTGTTTTTT. Residues: CASSFGPGQGATGELFF.

V gene TRBV6-1 combines with J gene TRBJ2-7, with D tentatively TRBD1 (6 bases). This CDR3 comprises 15 residues. Trimming removed 2 bases at V and 2 bases at J, with 13 bases between. CDR1 is MNHNS and CDR2 is SASEGT in the germline V gene. This chain's CDR3 is CASSEPGQLAYEQYF. The CDR3, as DNA: TGTGCCAGCAGTGAACCTGGACAGCTAGCCTACGAGCAGTACTTC.

For this clone: This same CDR3 is encoded by further DNA sequences in the sample. The rearrangement uses TRBV7-9 and TRBJ2-1; the match to TRBD2 covers 7 bases. This CDR3 contains 14 residues. Trimming removed 1 base from V and 3 bases from J; junction bases left unmatched: 0. CDR1 is SEHNR, CDR2 FQNEAQ, per germline (reference sequence). Here the CDR3 reads CASSLGTSYNEQFF. The DNA for the CDR3 is TGTGCCAGCAGCTTAGGGACTAGCTACAATGAGCAGTTCTTC.

In its sample, this clone was seen once. This rearrangement joins TRBV13 to TRBJ2-7; weak D call: TRBD1 (5 bases). Per the germline V gene, CDR1 is PRHDT and CDR2 is FYEKMQ (reference sequence). The CDR3 consists of 14 residues. The V gene lost 2 bases and the J gene lost 4 bases, with 12 bases spanning the gap. The CDR3 bases are TGTGCCAGCAGCTTACAGGGTGCAGGGTACGAGCAGTACTTC. Protein: CASSLQGAGYEQYF.

The chain recombines TRBV7-9 with TRBJ1-2, with a weak D call TRBD1 (5 bases). This CDR3 comprises 14 residues. V was cut by 4 bases and J by 3 bases, with 12 bases left in between. From germline, CDR1 is SEHNR and CDR2 FQNEAQ (reference sequence). The DNA for the CDR3 is TGTGCCAGCAGCTCAGGGACTGCGGACTATGGCTACACCTTC. Its protein is CASSSGTADYGYTF.

The V gene is TRBV5-1, the J gene TRBJ2-7, with TRBD1 identical over 7 bases. After removal of 2 bases from V and 0 bases from J, the junction contained 5 bases not matched to a gene. The length of the CDR3 is 15 residues. Germline loops: CDR1 SGHRS, CDR2 YFSETQ. The DNA of the CDR3 is TGCGCCAGCAGCTTCGGCAGGGGGAACTCCTACGAGCAGTACTTC. Translating it yields CASSFGRGNSYEQYF.

This chain joins TRBV2 and TRBJ2-5; 8 nucleotides line up with TRBD2. This CDR3 is 15 amino acids long. Per germline, CDR1 SNHLY and CDR2 FYNNEI. V lost 1 base to trimming and J lost 2 bases; unmatched junction nucleotides: 3. CDR3 DNA sequence: TGTGCCAGCAGTGAAGAGGCTAGCGGGCAAGAGACCCAGTACTTC. It translates to CASSEEASGQETQYF.